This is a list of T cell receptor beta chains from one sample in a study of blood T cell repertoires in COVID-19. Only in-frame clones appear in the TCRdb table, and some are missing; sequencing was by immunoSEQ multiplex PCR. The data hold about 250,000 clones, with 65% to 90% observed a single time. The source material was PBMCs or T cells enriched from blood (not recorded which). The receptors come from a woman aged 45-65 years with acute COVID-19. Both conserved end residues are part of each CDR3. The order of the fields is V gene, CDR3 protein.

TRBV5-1,CASTETGNGLPGNTIYF
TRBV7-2,CASSLGASLNTEAFF
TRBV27,CASRNPAGLGEQYF
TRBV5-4,CASSHDRGSYNEQFF
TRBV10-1,CASSPSSSYEQYF
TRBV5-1,CASSPGTPATNEKLFF
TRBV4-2,CASSLITGTKNQPQHF
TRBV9,CASSPQGRGNTIYF
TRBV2,CASSDPARGETNYGYTF
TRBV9,CASSAEAPLSSYNSPLHF
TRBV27,CASSNPGGGYGYTF
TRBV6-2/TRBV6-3,CASSWQTNEKLFF
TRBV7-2,CASSPGQGNTEAFF
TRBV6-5,CASSYQQGARDGYTF
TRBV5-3,CARSLGHTRSCDEQYF
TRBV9,CARSVEAGGPSSGELFF
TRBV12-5,CASGLSLNQPQHF
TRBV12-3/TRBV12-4,CASRGTVWLEQFF
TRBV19,CASKGQGGLSTEAFF
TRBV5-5,CASSSSSGGREQPQHF
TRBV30,CAWSVGSGARSSYNEQFF
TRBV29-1,CSVGGGNQPQHF
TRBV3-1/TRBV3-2,CASSQAQGGRETQYF
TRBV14,CASSQGLGDEQYF
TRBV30,CAWSVLPSGGTDTQYF
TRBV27,CASSFSKPSYEQYF
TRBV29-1,CSVEGPAYNEQFF
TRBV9,CASSSTGTAYGYTF
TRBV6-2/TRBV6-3,CASSSPGTAYTGELFF
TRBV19,CASSGLNTEAFF
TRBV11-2,CASSARGTVNTEAFF
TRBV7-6,CASSYADQETQYF
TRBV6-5,CASSPGPQGYQPQHF
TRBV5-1,CASSLDGTAQETQYF
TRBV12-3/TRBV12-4,CASSSLGNTEAFF
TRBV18,CASSPFVRREGTEAFF
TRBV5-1,CASSAESGRYNEQFF
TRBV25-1,CASRAYQGGDYGYTF
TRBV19,CASRALSGANVLTF
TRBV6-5,CASRIAGGQETQYF
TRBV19,CASSIARSQGNYGYTF
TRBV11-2,CASSLDRIETGIHEQYF
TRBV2,CASSGRSRGELFF
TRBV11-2,CASSQPGLAGANEQFF
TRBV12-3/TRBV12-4,CASSLSHEQYF
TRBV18,CASSLSSGPRDTEAFF
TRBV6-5,CASTLGGTEAFF
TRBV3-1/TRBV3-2,CASSQGGRNTEAFF